Below are 20 T cell receptor beta chains sequenced from a single sample in a study of T cell responses to AZD1222 COVID-19 vaccine. Sequencing was performed with immunoSEQ multiplex PCR; in TCRdb, only in-frame clones are kept and a portion is missing. This repertoire shows about 120,000 clones, approximately 88% found once; its top ten account for approximately 5%. The sequencing here drew on peripheral blood, taken on day 0 of AZD1222 vaccination. These receptors were obtained from an adult in good health.

CDR3 loop: CASSFAGGQPQHF. The CDR3, as DNA: TGCGCCAGCAGCTTTGCAGGGGGTCAGCCCCAGCATTTT. This chain connects TRBV5-1 to TRBJ1-5, with 7 bases fitting TRBD1. The V segment lost 2 bases and the J segment 6 bases; nucleotides outside the gene matches: 2. Germline CDR1 and CDR2: SGHRS and YFSETQ. CDR3 length: 13 amino acids.

The chain joins TRBV25-1 to TRBJ2-2, with no clear D. Germline V gives CDR1 MGHDK, CDR2 SYGVNS. This CDR3 has 14 residues. Between the trimmed V and J ends, which lost 8 bases and 0 bases, there was a span of 10 bases. Here the CDR3 reads CASSKVSNTGELFF. DNA for the CDR3: TGTGCCAGCTCGAAGGTCTCGAACACCGGGGAGCTGTTTTTT.

The chain uses TRBV7-2 and TRBJ2-3; maybe TRBD2 (5 bases). The CDR3 runs 14 residues. The V and J ends lost 2 bases and 9 bases respectively, with 15 bases between them. The germline gives CDR1 SGHTA, CDR2 FQGNSA. CDR3 loop: CASSLLPDEGTQYF. The CDR3 coding sequence is TGTGCCAGCAGCTTACTGCCTGACGAGGGCACGCAGTATTTT.

V and J are TRBV6-1 and TRBJ1-2; D not certain. V was pared by 2 bases and J by 6 bases, with 16 bases between. Germline V gives CDR1 MNHNS, CDR2 SASEGT. This CDR3 has 15 residues. The CDR3 nucleotides are TGTGCCAGCAGTGAATTAGGACGCCCGCTGAATGGCTACACCTTC. This codes for CASSELGRPLNGYTF.

This clone was seen a single time. This chain uses TRBV29-1 with TRBJ2-1; 7 nucleotides agree with TRBD1. This CDR3 region has 13 residues. J was trimmed by 5 bases and V by 2 bases; bases with no gene match: 3. The germline V gene has CDR1 SQVTM and CDR2 ANQGSEA. The CDR3 DNA follows: TGCAGCGTTGAACGGGACAGCCACAATGAGCAGTTCTTC. Encoded protein: CSVERDSHNEQFF.

The chain links TRBV5-6 to TRBJ1-1; D is possibly TRBD1 (6 bases). This CDR3 is built from 14 residues. Trimming removed 3 bases from V and 4 bases from J, with 13 bases in between. Germline V gene lookup returns CDR1 SGHDT and CDR2 YYEEEE. This CDR3 reads CASSSRGVGTEAFF. CDR3 DNA sequence: TGTGCCAGCAGCTCCAGGGGAGTCGGCACTGAAGCTTTCTTT.

V is TRBV6-2 or TRBV6-3 and J is TRBJ2-5; 12 bases are a match to TRBD2. CDR3 length equals 14 residues. Unmatched junction bases numbered 0, after V lost 4 bases and J lost 3 bases. Germline CDR1 reads MNHEY; CDR2 reads SVGEGT. DNA of the CDR3: TGTGCCAGCAGTTCTAGCGGGGGGGAAGAGACCCAGTACTTC. As protein: CASSSSGGEETQYF.

The gene calls are TRBV6-6 and TRBJ1-1, with 8 positions matching TRBD1. The CDR3 covers 13 residues. V trimming: 6 bases; J trimming: 2 bases; junction bases outside the gene matches: 2. CDR1 and CDR2 from the germline V gene are MNHNY and SVGAGI (reference sequence). This chain's CDR3 is CASRDRGNTEAFF. Written as DNA, the CDR3 is TGTGCCAGCAGAGACAGGGGCAACACTGAAGCTTTCTTT.

The genes are TRBV5-5 and TRBJ1-2; a possible D gene is TRBD1 (6 bases). V gave up 3 bases and J gave up 4 bases, with 16 bases separating them. CDR3 size: 15 residues. Germline assignment: CDR1 SGHKS and CDR2 YYEKEE (reference sequence). The CDR3 is CASSWNTGSSYGYTF. Here the CDR3 DNA reads TGTGCCAGCAGCTGGAACACAGGGTCCTCCTATGGCTACACCTTC.

V gene TRBV7-9 combines with J gene TRBJ1-1; D call uncertain. Germline assignment: CDR1 SEHNR and CDR2 FQNEAQ (reference sequence). This CDR3 contains 14 residues. V was cut by 5 bases and J by 4 bases, with 14 bases left in between. For the CDR3, the DNA is TGTGCCAGCAGCCCCGCCTCATTGGGCACTGAAGCTTTCTTT. Translation: CASSPASLGTEAFF.

This clone was found once. The genes are TRBV9 and TRBJ2-3; 10 positions agree with TRBD2. Per germline, CDR1 SGDLS and CDR2 YYNGEE. The CDR3 has 17 residues. The V gene end was trimmed by 0 bases and the J gene end by 1 base; junction bases not matched to a gene: 5. This CDR3 reads CASSVVVAGGGTDTQYF. The DNA of the CDR3 is TGTGCCAGCAGCGTAGTGGTAGCGGGGGGCGGCACAGATACGCAGTATTTT.

The genes are TRBV20-1 and TRBJ1-1; D perhaps matches TRBD1 (6 bases). V dropped 3 bases and J dropped 11 bases, with 13 bases sitting between them. CDR3 length: 11 residues. The germline V gene encodes CDR1 DFQATT and CDR2 SNEGSKA (reference sequence). The CDR3 nucleotides read TGCAGTGCTAGCGGGGGCTTGGATGCTTTCTTT. It translates to CSASGGLDAFF.

The rearrangement joins TRBV7-8 to TRBJ1-4; D gene ambiguous. CDR1 and CDR2 (germline): SGHVS, FQNEAQ. Trimming cost V 3 bases and J 8 bases, with 13 bases left between them. The CDR3 is made up of 14 amino acids. CDR3 loop: CASSFGSGWEKLFF. In nucleotides, the CDR3 is TGTGCCAGCAGCTTTGGGAGCGGTTGGGAAAAACTGTTTTTT.

This chain links TRBV2 with TRBJ1-5; D gene uncertain. This CDR3 has 15 residues. The V gene's germline CDR1 is SNHLY and CDR2 FYNNEI. Trimming removed 8 bases from V and 2 bases from J, with 16 bases in between. CDR3 protein: CASADVAAGNQPQHF. For the CDR3, the DNA is TGTGCCAGCGCAGACGTGGCAGCGGGCAATCAGCCCCAGCATTTT.

This chain joins TRBV5-1 and TRBJ1-2; TRBD1 matches 9 bases. Germline CDR1 SGHRS, CDR2 YFSETQ. The CDR3 sequence is 14 residues long. V dropped 1 base and J dropped 6; count of bases not matched to a gene: 4. The CDR3 spells CASSLTGGPDGYTF. In nucleotides, the CDR3 is TGCGCCAGCAGCTTGACAGGGGGCCCGGATGGCTACACCTTC.

The V and J genes are TRBV6-4 and TRBJ2-6, with TRBD1 matching over 9 bases. V dropped 8 bases and J dropped 4; count of bases not matched to a gene: 9. Looked up from germline, CDR1 is MRHNA and CDR2 is SNTAGT. This CDR3 is built from 16 residues. The CDR3 is CASSRDRVSGANVLTF. The CDR3 DNA reads TGTGCCAGCTCCCGGGACAGGGTATCCGGGGCCAACGTCCTGACTTTC.

The chain has TRBV7-2 and TRBJ2-1; 12 bases agree with TRBD2. The CDR3 contains 17 residues. Germline V lookup: CDR1 SGHTA, CDR2 FQGNSA. Trimming took 4 bases from V and 8 from J; bases not matched to a gene: 12. CDR3 nucleotide sequence: TGTGCCAGCAGCTCCTCGGGACTAGCGGGCCTCCACGATGAGCAGTTCTTC. Its translation is CASSSSGLAGLHDEQFF. The variable domain in full, with the rest retrieved from reference TRBV7-2 and TRBJ2-1, is GAGVSQSPSNKVTEKGKDVELRCDPISGHTALYWYRQSLGQGLEFLIYFQGNSAPDKSGLPSDRFSAERTGGSVSTLTIQRTQQEDSAVYLCASSSSGLAGLHDEQFFGPGTRLTVL.

The rearrangement joins TRBV6-5 to TRBJ2-7; weak D call: TRBD2 (6 bases). This CDR3 region has 14 residues. Germline assignment: CDR1 MNHEY and CDR2 SVGAGI. V was trimmed by 11 bases and J by 0 bases, leaving 17 bases between them. CDR3 region: CAGRNDGSSYEQYF. The CDR3 DNA reads as TGTGCCGGGCGTAACGACGGGAGCTCCTACGAGCAGTACTTC.

The chain couples TRBV6-5 to TRBJ2-1, with D perhaps matching TRBD2 (5 bases). The CDR3 is 12 residues long. Deletions cut 6 bases from V and 9 bases from J, with 12 bases between. Germline assignment: CDR1 MNHEY and CDR2 SVGAGI. The CDR3 spells CASSPGISEQFF. The CDR3 bases are TGTGCCAGCAGCCCCGGGATATCTGAGCAGTTCTTC.

CDR3: CASSSGTGAYEQYF. In nucleotides, the CDR3 is TGTGCCAGCAGCTCCGGGACAGGGGCCTACGAGCAGTACTTC. J is TRBJ2-7 and V is TRBV7-9; 10 positions agree with TRBD1. Germline CDR1 reads SEHNR; CDR2 reads FQNEAQ (reference sequence). The CDR3 loop spans 14 amino acids. The junction had 2 bases not matched to a gene; V was cut back by 4 bases and J by 2 bases.